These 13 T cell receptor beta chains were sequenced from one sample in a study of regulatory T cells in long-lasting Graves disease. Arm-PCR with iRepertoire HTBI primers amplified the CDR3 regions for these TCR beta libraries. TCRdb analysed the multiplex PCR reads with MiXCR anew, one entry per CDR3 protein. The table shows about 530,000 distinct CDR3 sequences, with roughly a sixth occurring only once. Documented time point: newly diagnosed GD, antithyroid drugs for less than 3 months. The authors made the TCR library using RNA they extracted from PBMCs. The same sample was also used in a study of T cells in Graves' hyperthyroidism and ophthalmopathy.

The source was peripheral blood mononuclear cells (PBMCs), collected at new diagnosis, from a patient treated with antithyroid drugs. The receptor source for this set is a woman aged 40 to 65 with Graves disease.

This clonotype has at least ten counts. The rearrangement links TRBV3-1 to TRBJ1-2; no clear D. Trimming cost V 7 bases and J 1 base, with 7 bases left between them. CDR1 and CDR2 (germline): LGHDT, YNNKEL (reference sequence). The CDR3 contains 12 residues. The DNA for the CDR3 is TGTGCCAGCATTGACAATAACTATGGCTACACCTTC. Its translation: CASIDNNYGYTF.

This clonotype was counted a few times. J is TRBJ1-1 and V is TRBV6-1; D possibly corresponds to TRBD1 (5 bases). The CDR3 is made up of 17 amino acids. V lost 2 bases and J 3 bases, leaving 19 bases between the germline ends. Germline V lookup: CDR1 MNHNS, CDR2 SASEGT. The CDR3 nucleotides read TGTGCCAGCAGTGAACCAGTACCGGGGTTCAGGGACACTGAAGCTTTCTTT. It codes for CASSEPVPGFRDTEAFF.

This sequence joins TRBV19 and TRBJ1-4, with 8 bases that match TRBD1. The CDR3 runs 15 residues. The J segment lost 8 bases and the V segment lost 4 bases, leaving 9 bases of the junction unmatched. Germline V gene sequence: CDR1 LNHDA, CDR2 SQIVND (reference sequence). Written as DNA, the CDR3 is TGTGCCAGTAGTAATACCGGGACAGGAGGAGAAAAACTGTTTTTT. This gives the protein CASSNTGTGGEKLFF. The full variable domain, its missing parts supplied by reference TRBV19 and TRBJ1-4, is DGGITQSPKYLFRKEGQNVTLSCEQNLNHDAMYWYRQDPGQGLRLIYYSQIVNDFQKGDIAEGYSVSREKKESFPLTVTSAQKNPTAFYLCASSNTGTGGEKLFFGSGTQLSVL.

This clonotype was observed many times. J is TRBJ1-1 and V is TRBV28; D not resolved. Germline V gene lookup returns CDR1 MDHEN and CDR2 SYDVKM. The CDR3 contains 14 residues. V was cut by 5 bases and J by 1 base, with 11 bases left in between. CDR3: CASSLPVQNTEAFF. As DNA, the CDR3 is TGTGCCAGCAGTCTCCCAGTCCAGAACACTGAAGCTTTCTTT.

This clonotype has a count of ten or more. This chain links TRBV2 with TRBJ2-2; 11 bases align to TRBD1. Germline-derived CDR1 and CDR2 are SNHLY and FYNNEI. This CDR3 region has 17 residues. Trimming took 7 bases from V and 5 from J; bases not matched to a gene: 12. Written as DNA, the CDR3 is TGTGCCAGCAAGCATCGAACCGGGACAGGGGGAACCGGGGAGCTGTTTTTT. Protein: CASKHRTGTGGTGELFF.

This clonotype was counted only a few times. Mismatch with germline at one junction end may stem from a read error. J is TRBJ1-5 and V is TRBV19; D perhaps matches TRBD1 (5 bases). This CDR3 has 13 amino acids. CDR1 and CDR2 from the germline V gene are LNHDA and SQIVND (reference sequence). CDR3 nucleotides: TGTGCCAGTAGTAACCCGCTGGGGCAGCCCCGGCATTTT. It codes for CASSNPLGQPRHF.

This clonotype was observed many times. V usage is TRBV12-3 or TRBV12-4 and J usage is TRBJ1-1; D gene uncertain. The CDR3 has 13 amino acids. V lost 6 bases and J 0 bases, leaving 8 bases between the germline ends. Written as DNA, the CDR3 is TGTGCCAGCAGCCCGGGCGTGAACACTGAAGCTTTCTTT. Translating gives CASSPGVNTEAFF.

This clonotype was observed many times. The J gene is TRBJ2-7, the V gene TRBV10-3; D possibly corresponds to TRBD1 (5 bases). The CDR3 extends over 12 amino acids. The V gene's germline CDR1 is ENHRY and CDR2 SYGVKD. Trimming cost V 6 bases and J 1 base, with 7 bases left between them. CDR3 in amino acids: CAISSGSYEQYF. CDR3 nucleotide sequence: TGTGCCATCAGCTCAGGGTCCTACGAGCAGTACTTC.

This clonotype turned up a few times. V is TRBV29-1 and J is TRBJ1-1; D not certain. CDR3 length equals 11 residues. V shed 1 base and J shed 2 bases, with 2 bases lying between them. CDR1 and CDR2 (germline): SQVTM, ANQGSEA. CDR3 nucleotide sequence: TGCAGCGTTGAAGTCAACACTGAAGCTTTCTTT. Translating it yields CSVEVNTEAFF.

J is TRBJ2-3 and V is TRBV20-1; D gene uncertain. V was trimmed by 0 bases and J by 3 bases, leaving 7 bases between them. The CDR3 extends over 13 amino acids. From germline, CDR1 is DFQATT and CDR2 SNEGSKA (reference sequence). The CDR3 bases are TGCAGTGCTAGAGACTATAATACAGATACGCAGTATTTT. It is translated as CSARDYNTDTQYF.

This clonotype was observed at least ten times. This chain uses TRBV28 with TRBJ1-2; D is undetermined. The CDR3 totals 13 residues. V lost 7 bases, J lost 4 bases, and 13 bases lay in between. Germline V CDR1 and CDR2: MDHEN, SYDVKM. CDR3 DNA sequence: TGTGCCAGCAATAACCCTGAAATCTATGGCTACACCTTC. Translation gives CASNNPEIYGYTF.

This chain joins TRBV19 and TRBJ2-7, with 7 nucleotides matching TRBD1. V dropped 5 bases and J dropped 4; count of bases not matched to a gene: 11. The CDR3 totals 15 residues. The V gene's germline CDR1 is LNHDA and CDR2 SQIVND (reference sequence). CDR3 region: CASSVTGTDSYEQYF. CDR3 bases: TGTGCCAGTAGTGTTACCGGGACAGATAGTTACGAGCAGTACTTC.

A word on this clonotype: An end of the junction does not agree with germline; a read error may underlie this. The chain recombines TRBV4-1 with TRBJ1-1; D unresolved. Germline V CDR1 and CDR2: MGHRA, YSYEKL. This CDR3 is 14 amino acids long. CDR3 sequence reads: CASSQVVTSLEAFF. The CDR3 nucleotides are TGTGCCAGCAGCCAAGTTGTAACAAGCCTTGAAGCTTTCTTT.